This T cell receptor beta chain was sequenced in a study of OX40 agonist ivuxolimab in advanced cancers. About the research overall: Patients receiving dose escalation had hepatocellular carcinoma, melanoma, renal cell or head and neck cancer. The mean age was roughly 60 years, ranging from roughly 23 to 80, with less than 90% of participants male.

This clone was seen just once. Antigen specificity is unknown. The method was immunoSEQ multiplex PCR; TCRdb's version includes in-frame clones alone and lacks a portion of them. This table has about 97,000 clones, roughly nine tenths appearing once. Study-wide findings and caveats: Researchers report that CD8+ T cells had, on average, more expanded clones than CD4+.

This CDR3 has 14 residues. From germline, CDR1 is SNHLY and CDR2 FYNNEI. Trimming took 11 bases from V and 1 from J, leaving 14 bases between them. The specimen was CD4+ or CD8+ T cells sorted from blood, collected in a trial of the OX40 agonist ivuxolimab. The chain couples TRBV2 to TRBJ2-2; D is possibly TRBD1 or TRBD2 (5 bases each). The TCR comes from an adult with an advanced solid tumor such as melanoma, head and neck, liver or kidney cancer. In nucleotides, the CDR3 is TGTGCCTGCCGGGGCGCAGGGAACACCGGGGAGCTGTTTTTT. It specifies CACRGAGNTGELFF.